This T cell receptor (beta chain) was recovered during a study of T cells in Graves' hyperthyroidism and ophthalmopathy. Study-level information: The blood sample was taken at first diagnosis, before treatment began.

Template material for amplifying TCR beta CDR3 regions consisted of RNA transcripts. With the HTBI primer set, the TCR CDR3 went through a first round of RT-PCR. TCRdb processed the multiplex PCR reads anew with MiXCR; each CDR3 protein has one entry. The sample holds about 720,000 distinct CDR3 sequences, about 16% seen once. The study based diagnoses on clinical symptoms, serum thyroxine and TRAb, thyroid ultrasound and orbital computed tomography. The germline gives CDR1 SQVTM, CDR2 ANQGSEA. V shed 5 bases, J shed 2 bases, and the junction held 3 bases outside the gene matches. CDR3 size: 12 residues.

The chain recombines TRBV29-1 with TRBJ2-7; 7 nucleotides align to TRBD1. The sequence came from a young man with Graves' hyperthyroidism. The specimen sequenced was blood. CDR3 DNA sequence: TGCAGCGTTAACCAGGGGGCCTACGAGCAGTACTTC. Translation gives CSVNQGAYEQYF.